The rows below give T cell receptor beta chains drawn from one sample of a study of blood T cell dynamics during melanoma immunotherapy. Clones were sequenced by immunoSEQ multiplex PCR, and TCRdb holds only the in-frame ones, with some missing. The sample records about 14,000 clones, approximately 90% being singletons. Sequencing used blood, obtained from a patient treated with checkpoint blockade. These receptor sequences come from a human donor with melanoma. CDR3s leave out the opening cysteine and the closing phenylalanine or tryptophan.

TRBJ2-7,TRBV30,AWSTSGRGEQY
TRBJ1-5,TRBV4-3,ASSQGAQNGNQPQH
TRBJ2-7,TRBV19,ASSIAGGYEQY
TRBJ2-2,TRBV4-2,ASSLTGELF
TRBJ1-1,TRBV7-9,ASSPWGGTEAF
TRBJ1-1,TRBV14,ASSQDLGGMNTEAF
TRBJ2-5,TRBV28,ASSPPAGEETQY
TRBJ2-7,TRBV21-1,ASSHFRAPSSYEQY
.,TRBV30,ASLASGSYEQY
TRBJ1-2,TRBV19,ASSLSYYGYT
TRBJ2-7,TRBV19,ASTIRTSGGYEQY
TRBJ2-2,TRBV19,ASSILGAMTGELF
TRBJ2-3,TRBV18,ASSPPGQGVDTQY
TRBJ2-7,TRBV27,ASSSPGGKGTGRAYEQY
TRBJ2-2,TRBV23-1,ASGPTGDSGELF
TRBJ2-2,TRBV2,ASSHSEEVGELF
TRBJ2-1,TRBV11-3,ASSLVRSGTSQF
TRBJ1-5,TRBV4-1,AAHPVRDSLNYSNQPQH
TRBJ2-3,TRBV4-2,ASSQTQAPENTQY
TRBJ2-2,TRBV7-3,ASSSTGATGELF
TRBJ2-1,TRBV2,ASSLTTSGRASEQF
TRBJ2-3,TRBV5-4,ASSPGTYTDTQY
TRBJ2-7,TRBV18,ASSPPARENYEQY
TRBJ1-1,TRBV2,ASSSSWGEAF
TRBJ2-1,TRBV19,ASSIASLWDEQF
TRBJ2-5,TRBV10-3,AISALGAGEETQY
TRBJ1-4,TRBV18,ASSPDRGQKLF
TRBJ1-6,TRBV6-1,ASRVTGVNSPLH
TRBJ1-6,TRBV7-8,ASSLDGGKMYNSPLH
TRBJ2-1,TRBV12-5,ASGLGDLGRYNEQF
TRBJ1-4,TRBV5-1,ASSLTTGGDEKLF
TRBJ2-3,TRBV15,ATSRVSPGVGTDTQY
TRBJ2-2,TRBV29-1,SVVRAGELF